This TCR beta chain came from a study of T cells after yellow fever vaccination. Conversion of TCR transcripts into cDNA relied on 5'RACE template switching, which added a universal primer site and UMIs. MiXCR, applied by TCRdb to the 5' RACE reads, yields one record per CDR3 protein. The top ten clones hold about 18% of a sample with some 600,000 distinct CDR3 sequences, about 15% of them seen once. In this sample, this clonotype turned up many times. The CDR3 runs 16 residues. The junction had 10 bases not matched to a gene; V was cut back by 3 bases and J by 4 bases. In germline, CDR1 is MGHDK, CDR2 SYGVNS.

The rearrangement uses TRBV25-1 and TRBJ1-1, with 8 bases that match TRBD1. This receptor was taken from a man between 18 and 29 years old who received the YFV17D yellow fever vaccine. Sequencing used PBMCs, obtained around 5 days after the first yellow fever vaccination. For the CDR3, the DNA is TGTGCCAGCAGTGACCACCGACAGGGGTTAGGCACTGAAGCTTTCTTT. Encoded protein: CASSDHRQGLGTEAFF.